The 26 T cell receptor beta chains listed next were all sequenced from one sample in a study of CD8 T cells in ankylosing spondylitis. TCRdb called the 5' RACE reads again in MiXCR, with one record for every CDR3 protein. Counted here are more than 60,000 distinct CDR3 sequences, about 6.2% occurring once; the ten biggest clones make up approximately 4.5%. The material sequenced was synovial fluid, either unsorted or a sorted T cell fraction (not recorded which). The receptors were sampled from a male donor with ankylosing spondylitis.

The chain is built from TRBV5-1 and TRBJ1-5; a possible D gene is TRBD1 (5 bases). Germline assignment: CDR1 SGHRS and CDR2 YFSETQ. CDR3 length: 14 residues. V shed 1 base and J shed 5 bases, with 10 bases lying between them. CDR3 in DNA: TGCGCCAGCAGCTTGCAGGGTTCGGATCAGCCCCAGCATTTT. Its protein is CASSLQGSDQPQHF.

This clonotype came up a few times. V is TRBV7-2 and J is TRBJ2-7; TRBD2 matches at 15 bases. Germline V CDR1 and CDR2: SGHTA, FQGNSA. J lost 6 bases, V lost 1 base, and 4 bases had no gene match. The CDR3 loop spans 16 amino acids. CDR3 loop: CASSLGTSGRASEQYF. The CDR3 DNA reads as TGTGCCAGCAGCTTAGGGACTAGCGGGAGGGCGAGCGAGCAGTACTTC. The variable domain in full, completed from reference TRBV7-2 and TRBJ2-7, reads GAGVSQSPSNKVTEKGKDVELRCDPISGHTALYWYRQSLGQGLEFLIYFQGNSAPDKSGLPSDRFSAERTGGSVSTLTIQRTQQEDSAVYLCASSLGTSGRASEQYFGPGTRLTVT.

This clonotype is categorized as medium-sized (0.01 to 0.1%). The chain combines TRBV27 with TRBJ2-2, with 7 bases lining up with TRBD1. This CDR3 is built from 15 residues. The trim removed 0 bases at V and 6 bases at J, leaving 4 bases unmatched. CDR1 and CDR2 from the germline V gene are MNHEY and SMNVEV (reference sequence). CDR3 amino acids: CASSLSPTGAGELFF. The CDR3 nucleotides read TGTGCCAGCAGTTTATCGCCTACAGGGGCCGGGGAGCTGTTTTTT.

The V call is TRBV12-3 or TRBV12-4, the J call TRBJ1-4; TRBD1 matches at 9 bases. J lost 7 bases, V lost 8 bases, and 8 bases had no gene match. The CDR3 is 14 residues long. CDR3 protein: CASCLGQGGEKLFF. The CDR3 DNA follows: TGTGCCAGCTGCTTGGGACAGGGTGGTGAAAAACTGTTTTTT.

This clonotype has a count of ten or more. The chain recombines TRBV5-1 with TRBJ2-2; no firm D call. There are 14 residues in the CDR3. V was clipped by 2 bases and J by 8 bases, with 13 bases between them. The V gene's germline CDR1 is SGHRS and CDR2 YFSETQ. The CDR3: CASSFSSRGGELFF. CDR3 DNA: TGCGCCAGCAGCTTCTCCTCCCGTGGGGGGGAGCTGTTTTTT.

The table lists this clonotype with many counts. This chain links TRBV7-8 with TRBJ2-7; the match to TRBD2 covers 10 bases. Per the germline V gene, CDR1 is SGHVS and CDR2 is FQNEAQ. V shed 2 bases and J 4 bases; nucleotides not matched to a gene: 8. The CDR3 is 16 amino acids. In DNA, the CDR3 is TGTGCCAGCAGCTTATCCCCGGGACTAGCGTCATACGAGCAGTACTTC. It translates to CASSLSPGLASYEQYF.

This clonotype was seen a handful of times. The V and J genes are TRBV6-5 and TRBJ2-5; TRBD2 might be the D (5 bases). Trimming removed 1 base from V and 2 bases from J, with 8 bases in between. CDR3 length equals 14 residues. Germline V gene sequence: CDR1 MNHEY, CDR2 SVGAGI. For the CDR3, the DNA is TGTGCCAGCAGTTACTTCCGCGGGCAAGAGACCCAGTACTTC. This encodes CASSYFRGQETQYF.

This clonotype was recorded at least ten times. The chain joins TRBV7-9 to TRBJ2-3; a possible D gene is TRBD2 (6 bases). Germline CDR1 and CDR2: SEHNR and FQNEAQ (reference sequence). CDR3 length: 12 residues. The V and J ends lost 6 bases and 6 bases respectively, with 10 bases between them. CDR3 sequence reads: CASSWGVDTQYF. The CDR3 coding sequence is TGTGCCAGCAGTTGGGGGGTGGATACGCAGTATTTT.

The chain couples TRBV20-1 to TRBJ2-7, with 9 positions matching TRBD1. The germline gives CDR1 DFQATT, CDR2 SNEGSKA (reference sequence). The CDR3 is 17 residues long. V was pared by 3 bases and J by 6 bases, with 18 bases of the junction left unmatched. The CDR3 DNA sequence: TGCAGTGCTAGTAAGGGTTTTGGACAGGGGCGCAGGGGCGAGCAGTACTTC. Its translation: CSASKGFGQGRRGEQYF.

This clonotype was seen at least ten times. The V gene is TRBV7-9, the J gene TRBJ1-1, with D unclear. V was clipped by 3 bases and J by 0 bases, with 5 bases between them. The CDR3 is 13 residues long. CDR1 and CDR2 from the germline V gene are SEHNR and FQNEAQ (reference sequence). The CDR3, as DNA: TGTGCCAGCAGCTTTGAGATGAACACTGAAGCTTTCTTT. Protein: CASSFEMNTEAFF. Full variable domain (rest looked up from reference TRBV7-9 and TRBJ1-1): DTGVSQNPRHKITKRGQNVTFRCDPISEHNRLYWYRQTLGQGPEFLTYFQNEAQLEKSRLLSDRFSAERPKGSFSTLEIQRTEQGDSAMYLCASSFEMNTEAFFGQGTRLTVV.

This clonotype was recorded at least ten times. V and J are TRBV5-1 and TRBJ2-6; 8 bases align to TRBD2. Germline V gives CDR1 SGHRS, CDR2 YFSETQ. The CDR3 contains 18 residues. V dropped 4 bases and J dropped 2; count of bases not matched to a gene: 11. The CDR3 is CASSMGSGTSTGANVLTF. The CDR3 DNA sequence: TGCGCCAGCAGCATGGGTAGCGGGACCTCTACTGGGGCCAACGTCCTGACTTTC.

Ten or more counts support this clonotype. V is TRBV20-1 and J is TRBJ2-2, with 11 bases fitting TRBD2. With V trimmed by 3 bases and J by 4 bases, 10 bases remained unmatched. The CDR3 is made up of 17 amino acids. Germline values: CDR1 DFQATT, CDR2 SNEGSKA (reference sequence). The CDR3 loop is CSASPTSGSRGTGELFF. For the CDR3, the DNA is TGCAGTGCTAGCCCCACTAGCGGGAGCCGAGGCACCGGGGAGCTGTTTTTT.

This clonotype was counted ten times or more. The CDR3 reads CASSPNLRTAKSEQFF. The CDR3 DNA follows: TGTGCCAGCAGCCCAAACCTCCGGACCGCAAAGAGTGAGCAGTTCTTC. This chain links TRBV7-9 with TRBJ2-1; D remains ambiguous. Trimming took 5 bases from V and 9 from J, leaving 23 bases between them. The CDR3 totals 16 residues. The germline V gene has CDR1 SEHNR and CDR2 FQNEAQ (reference sequence).

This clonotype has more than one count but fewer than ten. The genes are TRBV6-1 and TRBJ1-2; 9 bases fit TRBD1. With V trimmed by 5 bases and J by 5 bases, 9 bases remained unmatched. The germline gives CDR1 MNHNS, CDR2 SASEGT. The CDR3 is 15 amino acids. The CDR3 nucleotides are TGTGCCAGCAGTCATCCGACAGGGGGATGGTATGGCTACACCTTC. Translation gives CASSHPTGGWYGYTF.

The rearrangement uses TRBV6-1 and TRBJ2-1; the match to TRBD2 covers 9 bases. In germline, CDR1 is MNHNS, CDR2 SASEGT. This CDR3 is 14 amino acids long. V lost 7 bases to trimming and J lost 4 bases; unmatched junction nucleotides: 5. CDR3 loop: CASTGLAGYNEQFF. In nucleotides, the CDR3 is TGTGCCAGCACCGGGCTAGCGGGATACAATGAGCAGTTCTTC.

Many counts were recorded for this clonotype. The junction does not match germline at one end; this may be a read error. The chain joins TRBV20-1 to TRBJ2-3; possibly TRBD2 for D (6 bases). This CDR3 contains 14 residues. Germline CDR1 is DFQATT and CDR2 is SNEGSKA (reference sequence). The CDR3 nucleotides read TGCAGTACTAGCCGCCGGGACGGCACAGATACGCAGTATTTT. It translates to CSTSRRDGTDTQYF.

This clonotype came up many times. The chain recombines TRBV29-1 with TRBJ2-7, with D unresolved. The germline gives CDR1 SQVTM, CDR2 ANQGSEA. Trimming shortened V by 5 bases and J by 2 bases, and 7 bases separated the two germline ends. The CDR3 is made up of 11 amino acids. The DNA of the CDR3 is TGCAGCGTTTTGGGGACCTACGAGCAGTACTTC. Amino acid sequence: CSVLGTYEQYF.

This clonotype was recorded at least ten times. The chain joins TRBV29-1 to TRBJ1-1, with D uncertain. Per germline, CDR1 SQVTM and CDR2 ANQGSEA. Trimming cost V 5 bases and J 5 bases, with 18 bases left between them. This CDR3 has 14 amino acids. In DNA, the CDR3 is TGCAGCGTTTACAGTCCTCGCGGTCGAACTGAAGCTTTCTTT. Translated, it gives CSVYSPRGRTEAFF.

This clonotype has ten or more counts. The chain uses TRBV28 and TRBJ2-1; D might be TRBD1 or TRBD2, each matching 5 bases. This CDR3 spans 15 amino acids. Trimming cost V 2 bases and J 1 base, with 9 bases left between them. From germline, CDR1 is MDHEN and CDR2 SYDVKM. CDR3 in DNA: TGTGCCAGCAGTTTACCCAGGGAGTCCTACAATGAGCAGTTCTTC. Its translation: CASSLPRESYNEQFF.

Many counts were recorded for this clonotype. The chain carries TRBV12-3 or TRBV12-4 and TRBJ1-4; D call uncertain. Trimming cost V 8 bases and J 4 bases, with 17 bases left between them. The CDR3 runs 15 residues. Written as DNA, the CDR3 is TGTGCCAGCTCCCGGACCCCAGCAGATAATGAAAAACTGTTTTTT. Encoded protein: CASSRTPADNEKLFF.

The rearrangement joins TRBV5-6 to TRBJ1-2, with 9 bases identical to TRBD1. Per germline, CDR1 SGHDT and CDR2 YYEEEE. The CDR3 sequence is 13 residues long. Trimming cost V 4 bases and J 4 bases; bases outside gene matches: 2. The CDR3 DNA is TGTGCCAGCAGCGGGACAGGGACCTATGGCTACACCTTC. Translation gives CASSGTGTYGYTF. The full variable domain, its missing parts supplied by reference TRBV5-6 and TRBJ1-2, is DAGVTQSPTHLIKTRGQQVTLRCSPKSGHDTVSWYQQALGQGPQFIFQYYEEEERQRGNFPDRFSGHQFPNYSSELNVNALLLGDSALYLCASSGTGTYGYTFGSGTRLTVV.

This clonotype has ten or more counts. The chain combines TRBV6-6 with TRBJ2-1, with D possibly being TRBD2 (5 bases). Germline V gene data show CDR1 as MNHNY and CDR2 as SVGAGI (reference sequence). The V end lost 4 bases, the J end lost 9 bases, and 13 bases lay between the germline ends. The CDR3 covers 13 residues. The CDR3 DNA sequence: TGTGCCAGCAGTTTGAGGGAATTCGGTGAGCAGTTCTTC. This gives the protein CASSLREFGEQFF.

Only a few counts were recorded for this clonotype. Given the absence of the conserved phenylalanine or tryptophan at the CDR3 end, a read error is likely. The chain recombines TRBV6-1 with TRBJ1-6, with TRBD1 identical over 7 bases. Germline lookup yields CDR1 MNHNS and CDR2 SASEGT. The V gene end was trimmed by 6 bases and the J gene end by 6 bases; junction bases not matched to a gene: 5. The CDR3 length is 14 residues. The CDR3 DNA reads TGTGCCAGCAGGACCGGGACAGTTAATTCACCCCTCCACTCT. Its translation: CASRTGTVNSPLHS.

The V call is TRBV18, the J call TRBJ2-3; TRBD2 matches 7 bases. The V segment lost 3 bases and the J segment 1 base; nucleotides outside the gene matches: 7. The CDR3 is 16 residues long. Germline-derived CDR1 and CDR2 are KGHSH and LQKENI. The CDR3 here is CASSPFNREGTDTQYF. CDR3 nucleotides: TGTGCCAGCTCACCCTTTAACCGGGAGGGCACAGATACGCAGTATTTT.

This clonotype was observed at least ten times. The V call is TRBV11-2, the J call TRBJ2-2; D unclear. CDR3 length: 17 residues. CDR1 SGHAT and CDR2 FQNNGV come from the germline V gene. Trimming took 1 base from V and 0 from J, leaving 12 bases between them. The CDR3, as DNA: TGTGCCAGCAGCTTAGTTTCTTTTGTTGCGAACACCGGGGAGCTGTTTTTT. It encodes CASSLVSFVANTGELFF.

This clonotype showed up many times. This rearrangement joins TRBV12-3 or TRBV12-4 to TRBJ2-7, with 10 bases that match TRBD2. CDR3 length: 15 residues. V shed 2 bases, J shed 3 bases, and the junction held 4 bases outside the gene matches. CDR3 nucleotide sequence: TGTGCCAGCAGTTTACGACTAGCGGGCATCTACGAGCAGTACTTC. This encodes CASSLRLAGIYEQYF.